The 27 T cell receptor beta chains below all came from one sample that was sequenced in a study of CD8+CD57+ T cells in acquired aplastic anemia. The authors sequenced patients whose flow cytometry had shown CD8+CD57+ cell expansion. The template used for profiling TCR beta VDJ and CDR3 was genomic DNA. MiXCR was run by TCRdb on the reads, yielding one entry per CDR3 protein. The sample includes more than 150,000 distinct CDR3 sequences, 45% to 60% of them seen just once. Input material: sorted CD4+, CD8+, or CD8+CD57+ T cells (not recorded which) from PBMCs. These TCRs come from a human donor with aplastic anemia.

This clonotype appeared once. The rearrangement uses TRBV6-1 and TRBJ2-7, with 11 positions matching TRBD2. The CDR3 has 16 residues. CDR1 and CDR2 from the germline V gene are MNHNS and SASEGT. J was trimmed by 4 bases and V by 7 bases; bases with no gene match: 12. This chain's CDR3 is CASIPDKGLAEYEQYF. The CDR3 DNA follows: TGTGCCAGCATCCCCGATAAGGGACTAGCGGAATACGAGCAGTACTTC.

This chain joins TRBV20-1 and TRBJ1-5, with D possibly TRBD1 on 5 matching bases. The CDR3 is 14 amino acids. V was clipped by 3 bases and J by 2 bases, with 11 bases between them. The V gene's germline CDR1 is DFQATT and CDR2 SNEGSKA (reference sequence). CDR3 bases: TGCAGTGCTAGGCCAGGGCAGGGCAATCAGCCCCAGCATTTT. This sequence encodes CSARPGQGNQPQHF.

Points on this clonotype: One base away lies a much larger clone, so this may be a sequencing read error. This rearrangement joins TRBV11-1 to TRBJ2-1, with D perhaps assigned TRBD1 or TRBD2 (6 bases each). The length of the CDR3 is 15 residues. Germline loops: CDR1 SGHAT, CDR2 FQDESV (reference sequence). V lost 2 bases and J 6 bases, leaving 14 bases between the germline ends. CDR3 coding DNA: TGTGCCAGCAGCTTACAGGGGAGGAACTGCAATGAGCAGTTCTTC. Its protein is CASSLQGRNCNEQFF.

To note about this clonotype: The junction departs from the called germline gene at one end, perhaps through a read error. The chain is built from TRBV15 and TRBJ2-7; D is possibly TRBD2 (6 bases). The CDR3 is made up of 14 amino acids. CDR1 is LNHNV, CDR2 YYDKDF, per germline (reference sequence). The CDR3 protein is CATTRAVSGYERYF. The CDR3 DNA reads TGTGCCACCACCCGGGCGGTTAGCGGCTACGAGCGGTACTTC.

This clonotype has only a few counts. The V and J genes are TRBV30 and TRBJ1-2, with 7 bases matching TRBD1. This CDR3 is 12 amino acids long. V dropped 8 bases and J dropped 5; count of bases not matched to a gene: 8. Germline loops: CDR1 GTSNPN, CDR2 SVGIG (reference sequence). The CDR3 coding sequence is TGTGCCAGCCAGGACAGGCGATATGGCTACACCTTC. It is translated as CASQDRRYGYTF.

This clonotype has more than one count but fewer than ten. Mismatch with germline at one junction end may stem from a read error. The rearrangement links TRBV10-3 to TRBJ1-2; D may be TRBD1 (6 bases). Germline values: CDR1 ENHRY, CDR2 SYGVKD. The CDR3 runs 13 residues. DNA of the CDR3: TGTGCCATCAGTGAGTCCCCCTCGGACAGCCCGCTCTTC. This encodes CAISESPSDSPLF.

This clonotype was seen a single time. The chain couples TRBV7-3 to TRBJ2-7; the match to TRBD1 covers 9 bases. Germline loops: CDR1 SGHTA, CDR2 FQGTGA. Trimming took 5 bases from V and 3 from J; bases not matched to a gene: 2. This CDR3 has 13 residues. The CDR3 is CASSADRGYEQYF. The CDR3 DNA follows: TGTGCCAGCAGCGCGGACAGGGGCTACGAGCAGTACTTC.

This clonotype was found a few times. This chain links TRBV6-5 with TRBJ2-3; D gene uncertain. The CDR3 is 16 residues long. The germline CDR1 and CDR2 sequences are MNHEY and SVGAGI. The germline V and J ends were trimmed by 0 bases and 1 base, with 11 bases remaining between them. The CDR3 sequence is CASSYSIRLGTDTQYF. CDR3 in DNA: TGTGCCAGCAGTTACTCGATCCGCCTCGGCACAGATACGCAGTATTTT.

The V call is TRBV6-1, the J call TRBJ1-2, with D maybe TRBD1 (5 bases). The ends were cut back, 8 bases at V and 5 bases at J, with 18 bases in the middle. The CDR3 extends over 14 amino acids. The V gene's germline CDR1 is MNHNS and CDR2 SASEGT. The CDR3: CASGTDAGRYGYTF. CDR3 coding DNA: TGTGCCAGCGGCACCGACGCAGGGCGTTATGGCTACACCTTC.

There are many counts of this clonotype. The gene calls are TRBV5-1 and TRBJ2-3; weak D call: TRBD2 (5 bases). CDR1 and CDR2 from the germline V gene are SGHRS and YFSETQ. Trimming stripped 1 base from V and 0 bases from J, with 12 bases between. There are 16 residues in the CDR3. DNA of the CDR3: TGCGCCAGCAGCTTGTCCACCGGGGAGAGCACAGATACGCAGTATTTT. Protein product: CASSLSTGESTDTQYF. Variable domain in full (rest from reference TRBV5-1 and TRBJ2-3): KAGVTQTPRYLIKTRGQQVTLSCSPISGHRSVSWYQQTPGQGLQFLFEYFSETQRNKGNFPGRFSGRQFSNSRSEMNVSTLELGDSALYLCASSLSTGESTDTQYFGPGTRLTVL.

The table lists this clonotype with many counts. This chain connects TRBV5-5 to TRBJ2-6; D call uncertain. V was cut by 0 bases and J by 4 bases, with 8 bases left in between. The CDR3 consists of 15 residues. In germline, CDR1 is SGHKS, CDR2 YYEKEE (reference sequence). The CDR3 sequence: CASSLDPSGANVLTF. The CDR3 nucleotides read TGTGCCAGCAGCTTGGACCCCAGCGGGGCCAACGTCCTGACTTTC.

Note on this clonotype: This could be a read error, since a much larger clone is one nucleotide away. For the CDR3, the DNA is TGTGCCAGCAGTGGGACAGGGGTCGGCTACACCTTC. It codes for CASSGTGVGYTF. The gene calls are TRBV6-1 and TRBJ1-2, with 9 bases fitting TRBD1. V lost 4 bases and J lost 8; bases outside the gene matches: 2. The germline V gene has CDR1 MNHNS and CDR2 SASEGT. There are 12 residues in the CDR3.

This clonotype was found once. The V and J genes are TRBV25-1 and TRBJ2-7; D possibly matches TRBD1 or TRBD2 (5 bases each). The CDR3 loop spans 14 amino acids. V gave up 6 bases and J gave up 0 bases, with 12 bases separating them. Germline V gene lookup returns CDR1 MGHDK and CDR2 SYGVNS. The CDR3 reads CASRGDGFSYEQYF. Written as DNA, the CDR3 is TGTGCCAGCAGAGGGGACGGTTTCTCCTACGAGCAGTACTTC.

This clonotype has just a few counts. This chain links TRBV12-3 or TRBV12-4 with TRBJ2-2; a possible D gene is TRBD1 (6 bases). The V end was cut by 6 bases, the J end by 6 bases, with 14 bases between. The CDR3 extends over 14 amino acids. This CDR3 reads CASRPGTHPGELFF. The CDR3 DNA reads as TGTGCCAGCAGGCCCGGGACACATCCCGGGGAGCTGTTTTTT.

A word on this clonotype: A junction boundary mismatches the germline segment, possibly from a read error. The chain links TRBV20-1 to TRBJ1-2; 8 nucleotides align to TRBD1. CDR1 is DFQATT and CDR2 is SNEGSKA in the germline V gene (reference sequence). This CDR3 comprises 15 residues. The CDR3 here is CSASPGQGASCGCTF. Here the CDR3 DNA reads TGCAGTGCCAGCCCCGGGCAGGGGGCAAGTTGTGGCTGCACCTTC.

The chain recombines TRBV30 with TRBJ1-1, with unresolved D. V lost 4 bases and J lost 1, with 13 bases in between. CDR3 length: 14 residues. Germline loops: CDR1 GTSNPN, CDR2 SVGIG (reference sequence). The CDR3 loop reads CAWKVGGQNTEAFF. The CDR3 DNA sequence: TGTGCCTGGAAAGTGGGAGGTCAGAACACTGAAGCTTTCTTT.

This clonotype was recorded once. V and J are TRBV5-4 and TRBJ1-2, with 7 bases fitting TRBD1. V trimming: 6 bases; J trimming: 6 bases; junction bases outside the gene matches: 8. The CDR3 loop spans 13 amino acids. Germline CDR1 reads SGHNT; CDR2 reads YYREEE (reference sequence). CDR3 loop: CASKRQGEDGYTF. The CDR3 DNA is TGTGCCAGCAAAAGACAGGGAGAGGATGGCTACACCTTC.

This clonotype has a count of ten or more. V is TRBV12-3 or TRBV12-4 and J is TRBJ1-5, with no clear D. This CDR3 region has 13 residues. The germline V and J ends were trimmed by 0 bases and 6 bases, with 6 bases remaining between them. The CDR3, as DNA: TGTGCCAGCAGTTTAGCGCAGGCTCAGCCCCAGCATTTT. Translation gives CASSLAQAQPQHF.

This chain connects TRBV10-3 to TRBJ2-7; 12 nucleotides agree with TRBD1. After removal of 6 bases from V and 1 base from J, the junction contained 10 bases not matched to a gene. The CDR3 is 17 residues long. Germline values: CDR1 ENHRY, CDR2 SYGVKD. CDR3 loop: CAISRKGQGAGSYEQYF. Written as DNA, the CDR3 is TGTGCCATCAGCCGGAAGGGACAGGGGGCGGGTTCCTACGAGCAGTACTTC.

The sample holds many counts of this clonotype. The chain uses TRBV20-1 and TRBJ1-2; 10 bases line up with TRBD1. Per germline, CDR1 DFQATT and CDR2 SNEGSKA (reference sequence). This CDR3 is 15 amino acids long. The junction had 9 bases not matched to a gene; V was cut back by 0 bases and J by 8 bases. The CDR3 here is CSARDLGDRGLGYTF. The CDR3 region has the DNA TGCAGTGCTAGAGATCTAGGGGACAGGGGTTTAGGCTACACCTTC.

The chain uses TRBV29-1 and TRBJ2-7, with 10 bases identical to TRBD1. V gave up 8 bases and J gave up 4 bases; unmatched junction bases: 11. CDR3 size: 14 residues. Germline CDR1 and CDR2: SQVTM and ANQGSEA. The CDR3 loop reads CSLTPGQGSYEQYF. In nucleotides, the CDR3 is TGCAGCTTGACCCCGGGACAGGGGAGTTACGAGCAGTACTTC.

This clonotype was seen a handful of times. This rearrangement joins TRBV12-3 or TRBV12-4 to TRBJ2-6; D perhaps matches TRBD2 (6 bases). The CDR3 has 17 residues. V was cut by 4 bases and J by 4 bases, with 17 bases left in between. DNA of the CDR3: TGTGCCAGCAGTTCCCAGACGCGGGGTGGCGGGGCCAACGTCCTGACTTTC. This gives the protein CASSSQTRGGGANVLTF.

CDR3 region: CASSRGSGNQPQHF. The CDR3 DNA reads TGTGCCAGCAGTAGGGGTTCAGGCAATCAGCCCCAGCATTTT. This sequence joins TRBV2 and TRBJ1-5; the D gene is possibly TRBD1 (5 bases). V was pared by 5 bases and J by 2 bases, with 10 bases between. This CDR3 comprises 14 residues. Per germline, CDR1 SNHLY and CDR2 FYNNEI.

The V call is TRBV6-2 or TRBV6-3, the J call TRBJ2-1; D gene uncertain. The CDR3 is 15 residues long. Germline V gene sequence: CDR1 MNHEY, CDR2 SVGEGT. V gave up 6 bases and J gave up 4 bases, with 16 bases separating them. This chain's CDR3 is CASSRHYGRYNEQFF. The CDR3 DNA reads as TGTGCCAGCAGCCGTCATTACGGACGGTACAATGAGCAGTTCTTC.

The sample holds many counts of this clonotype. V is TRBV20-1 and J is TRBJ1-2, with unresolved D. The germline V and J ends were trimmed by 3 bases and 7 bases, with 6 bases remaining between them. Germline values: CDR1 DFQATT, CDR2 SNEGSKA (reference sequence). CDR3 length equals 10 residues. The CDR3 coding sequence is TGCAGTGCTAGGGTAGCTGGCTACACCTTC. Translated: CSARVAGYTF.

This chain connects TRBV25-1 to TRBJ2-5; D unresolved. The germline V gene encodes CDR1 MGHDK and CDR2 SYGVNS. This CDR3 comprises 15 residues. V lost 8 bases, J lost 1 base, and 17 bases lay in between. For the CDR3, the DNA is TGTGCCAGCTCACCGCCAGGACGGCGCCAAGAGACCCAGTACTTC. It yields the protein CASSPPGRRQETQYF.

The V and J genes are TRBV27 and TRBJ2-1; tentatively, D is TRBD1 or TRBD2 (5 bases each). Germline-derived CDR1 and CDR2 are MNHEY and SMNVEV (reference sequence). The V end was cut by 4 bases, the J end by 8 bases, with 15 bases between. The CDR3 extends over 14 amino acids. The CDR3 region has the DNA TGTGCCAGCAGTTCGCGTGGGACCAGGGATGAGCAGTTCTTC. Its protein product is CASSSRGTRDEQFF.